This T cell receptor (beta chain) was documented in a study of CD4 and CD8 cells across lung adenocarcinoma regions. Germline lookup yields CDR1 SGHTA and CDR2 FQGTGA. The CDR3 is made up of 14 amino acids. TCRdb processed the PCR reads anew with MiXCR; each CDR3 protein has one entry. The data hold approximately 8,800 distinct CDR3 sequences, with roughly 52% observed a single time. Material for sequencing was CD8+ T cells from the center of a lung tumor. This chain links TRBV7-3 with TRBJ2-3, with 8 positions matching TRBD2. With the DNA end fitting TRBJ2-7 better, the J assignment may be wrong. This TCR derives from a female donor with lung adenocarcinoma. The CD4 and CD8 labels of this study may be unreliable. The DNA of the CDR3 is TGTGCGGGGAGCGGGGGCAGTGACCCAGATACGCAGTACTTC. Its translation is CAGSGGSDPDTQYF.